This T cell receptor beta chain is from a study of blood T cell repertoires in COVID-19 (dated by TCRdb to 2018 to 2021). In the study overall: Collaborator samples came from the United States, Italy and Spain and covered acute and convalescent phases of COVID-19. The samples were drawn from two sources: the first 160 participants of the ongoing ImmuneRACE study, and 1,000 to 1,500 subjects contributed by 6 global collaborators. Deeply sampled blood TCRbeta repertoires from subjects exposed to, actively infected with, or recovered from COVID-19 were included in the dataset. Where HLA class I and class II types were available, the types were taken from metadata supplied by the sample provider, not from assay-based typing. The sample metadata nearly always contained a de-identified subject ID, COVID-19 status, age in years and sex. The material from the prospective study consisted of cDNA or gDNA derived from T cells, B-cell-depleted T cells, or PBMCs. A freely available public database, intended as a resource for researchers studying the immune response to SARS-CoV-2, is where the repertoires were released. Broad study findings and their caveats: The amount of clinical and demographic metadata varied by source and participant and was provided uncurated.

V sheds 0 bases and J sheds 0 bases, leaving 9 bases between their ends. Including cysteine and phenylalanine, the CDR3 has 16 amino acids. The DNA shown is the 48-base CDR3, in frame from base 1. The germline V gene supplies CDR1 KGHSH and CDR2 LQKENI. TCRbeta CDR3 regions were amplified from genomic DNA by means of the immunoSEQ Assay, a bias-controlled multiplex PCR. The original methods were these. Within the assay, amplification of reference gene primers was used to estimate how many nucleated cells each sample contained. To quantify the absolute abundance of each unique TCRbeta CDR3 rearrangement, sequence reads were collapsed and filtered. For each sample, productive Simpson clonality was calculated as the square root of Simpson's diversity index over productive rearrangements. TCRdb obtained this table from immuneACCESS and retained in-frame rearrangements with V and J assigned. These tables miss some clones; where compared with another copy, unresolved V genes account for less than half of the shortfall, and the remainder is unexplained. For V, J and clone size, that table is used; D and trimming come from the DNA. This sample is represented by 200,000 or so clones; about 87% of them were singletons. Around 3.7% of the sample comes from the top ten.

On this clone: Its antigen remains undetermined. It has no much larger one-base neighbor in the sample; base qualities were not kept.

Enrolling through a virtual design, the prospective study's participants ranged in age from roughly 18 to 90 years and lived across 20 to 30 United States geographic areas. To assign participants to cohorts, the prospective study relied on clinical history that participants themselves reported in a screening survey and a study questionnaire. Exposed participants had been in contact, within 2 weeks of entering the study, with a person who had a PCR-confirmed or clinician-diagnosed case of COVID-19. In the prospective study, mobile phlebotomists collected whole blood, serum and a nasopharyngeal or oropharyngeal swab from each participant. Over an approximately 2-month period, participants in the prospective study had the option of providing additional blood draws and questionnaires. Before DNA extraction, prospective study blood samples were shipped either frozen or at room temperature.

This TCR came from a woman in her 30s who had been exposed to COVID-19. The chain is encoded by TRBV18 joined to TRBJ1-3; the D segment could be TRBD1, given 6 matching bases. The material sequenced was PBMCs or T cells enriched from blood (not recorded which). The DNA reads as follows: TGTGCCAGCTCACCACCGGGACAAAACTCTGGAAACACCATATATTTT. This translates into CASSPPGQNSGNTIYF.